The 5 T cell receptor beta chains presented below share a single source sample, sequenced in a study of control samples from healthy donors and cancer patients. Only in-frame clones appear in the TCRdb table, and some are missing; sequencing was by immunoSEQ multiplex PCR. The data contain more than 95,000 clones, roughly 91% of them singletons. Sequenced input: blood. These receptors all come from a woman aged 70-85 years in good health.

This clone occurred once. Here the CDR3 reads CASSQGSGDSNQPQHF. The CDR3 nucleotides are TGCGCCAGCAGCCAAGGATCGGGGGATAGCAATCAGCCCCAGCATTTT. This rearrangement joins TRBV4-3 to TRBJ1-5, with a possible D match to TRBD1 (5 bases). Trimming stripped 1 base from V and 0 bases from J, with 10 bases between. Germline loops: CDR1 LGHNA, CDR2 YSLEER. This CDR3 is built from 16 residues.

The chain uses TRBV5-1 and TRBJ2-1, with a tentative D call TRBD1 (5 bases). Trimming cost V 0 bases and J 3 bases, with 7 bases left between them. The CDR3 length is 14 residues. The V gene's germline CDR1 is SGHRS and CDR2 YFSETQ. CDR3 nucleotide sequence: TGCGCCAGCAGCTTGGACGGACACTACAATGAGCAGTTCTTC. Amino acids: CASSLDGHYNEQFF.

V and J are TRBV6-4 and TRBJ1-6; 10 bases match TRBD1. Germline V gives CDR1 MRHNA, CDR2 SNTAGT. The CDR3 contains 15 residues. Trimming cost V 6 bases and J 8 bases; bases outside gene matches: 7. This chain's CDR3 is CASSLDRGDYSPLHF. CDR3 nucleotide sequence: TGTGCCAGCAGCTTGGACAGGGGGGATTATTCACCCCTCCACTTT.

J is TRBJ2-1 and V is TRBV6-4, with D tentatively TRBD1 (6 bases). The length of the CDR3 is 14 residues. Germline values: CDR1 MRHNA, CDR2 SNTAGT. V shed 8 bases and J shed 6 bases, with 17 bases lying between them. The CDR3 reads CASSQGLASNEQFF. The CDR3 DNA sequence: TGTGCCAGCTCTCAGGGGCTAGCCTCCAATGAGCAGTTCTTC.

The CDR3 sequence is CASSQEWDRGNTEAFF. In DNA, the CDR3 is TGTGCCAGCAGCCAAGAATGGGACAGGGGGAACACTGAAGCTTTCTTT. J is TRBJ1-1 and V is TRBV4-2; 10 bases are a match to TRBD1. CDR1 is LGHNA and CDR2 is YNFKEQ in the germline V gene. The trim removed 0 bases at V and 1 base at J, leaving 2 bases unmatched. The CDR3 totals 16 residues.